This TCR beta chain was sequenced for a study of blood T cell repertoires in COVID-19. Whole-study context: The United States, Italy and Spain provided the acute and convalescent COVID-19 samples. The cDNA or gDNA used as material had been derived from T cells, B-cell-depleted T cells, or PBMCs.

Original processing notes: Reference gene primers were amplified, and this amplification served to estimate nucleated cell counts. The method was immunoSEQ multiplex PCR; TCRdb's version includes in-frame clones alone and lacks a portion of them. V, J and clone size are taken as reported in that table, and D and trimming were inferred from the DNA itself. The data contain around 230,000 clones, 70% to 85% of them singletons. The CDR3 has 15 residues. CDR1 and CDR2 (germline): SNHLY, FYNNEI. Losses at the gene ends were 2 bases for V and 10 bases for J; bases not matched to a gene: 8. The receptor's source is a woman older than 75 with acute or convalescent COVID-19. The chain has TRBV2 and TRBJ2-1; 10 bases line up with TRBD2. The sequencing sample was made of peripheral blood. The CDR3 DNA is TGTGCCAGCAGTGAACGGGCTAGCGGGGGAGGAGAGCAGTTCTTC. This sequence encodes CASSERASGGGEQFF.